This T cell receptor (beta chain) was retrieved from a study of blood T cell repertoires in COVID-19. At the level of the study: Researchers got acute and convalescent COVID-19 samples from the United States, Italy and Spain.

This study enrolled people aged roughly 18 to 90 from around 26 US geographic areas. Donors of Cohort 3 who recovered were those that had two negative PCRs, clearance, or symptom resolution. In the authors' workflow: Reference gene primer amplification in the assay estimated nucleated cell counts. The repertoire was sequenced with immunoSEQ multiplex PCR; TCRdb's copy has only in-frame clones and lacks some. V, J and clone size are those of that table, while D and trimming were read from the DNA. The sample has fewer than 450,000 clones; roughly 87% are singletons. Germline-derived CDR1 and CDR2 are LNHDA and SQIVND (reference sequence). V shed 6 bases and J 5 bases; nucleotides not matched to a gene: 3. The CDR3 contains 14 residues.

Sequenced sample: PBMCs or T cells enriched from blood (not recorded which). This receptor was obtained from a woman between 25 and 40 years old who had recovered from COVID-19. The chain joins TRBV19 to TRBJ2-2; 10 positions match TRBD1. CDR3 nucleotide sequence: TGTGCCAGTAGCGACAGGGGGCGGACCGGGGAGCTGTTTTTT. Its translation is CASSDRGRTGELFF.